The rows below give T cell receptor beta chains drawn from one sample of a study of blood T cell repertoires in COVID-19. Using immunoSEQ multiplex PCR, the repertoire was profiled, and TCRdb retains in-frame clones only, with some absent. The table shows about 380,000 clones, with around 87% occurring only once. The specimen was PBMCs or T cells enriched from blood (not recorded which). The receptors here all came from a man aged 30 to 39 who had recovered from COVID-19. The CDR3 runs from the conserved cysteine through the conserved F or W. D genes are given only for firm matches. The listing skips clone size in some rows; elsewhere it reads once, few, many or a size class.

TRBJ1-5 TRBD1 NA TRBV6-6 TGTGCCAGCAGTACCGGGACAGCTTCTTTCGGTCAGCCCCAGCATTTT CASSTGTASFGQPQHF
TRBJ2-3 TRBD2 NA TRBV12-5 TGTGCTAGTGGTTTGACGATGGGGGGGGCAGATACGCAGTATTTT CASGLTMGGADTQYF
TRBJ1-5 TRBD1 few TRBV19 TGTGCCAGTCGACCACAGGGGGCTCAGAGCAATCAGCCCCAGCATTTT CASRPQGAQSNQPQHF
TRBJ1-1 NA NA TRBV9 TGTGCCAGCAGCGTAGGGGGGCGTACTGAAGCTTTCTTT CASSVGGRTEAFF
TRBJ1-2 TRBD1 once TRBV2 TGTGCCAGCAGAGCGACAGGGGGTAGCTATGGCTACACCTTC CASRATGGSYGYTF
TRBJ2-1 NA NA TRBV20-1 TGCAGTTCCTCTATCTACAATGAGCAGTTCTTC CSSSIYNEQFF
TRBJ1-3 TRBD1 NA TRBV7-2 TGTGCCAGCAGCTTATCGGGACAGGGGGTATCTGGAAACACCATATATTTT CASSLSGQGVSGNTIYF
TRBJ1-4 NA NA TRBV18 TGTGCCAGCTCACAGCCTACAGATGAAAAACTGTTTTTT CASSQPTDEKLFF
TRBJ2-5 NA NA TRBV18 TGTGCCAGCTCACCACCCACTCGTGCTGAGACCCAGTACTTC CASSPPTRAETQYF
TRBJ1-2 NA once TRBV18 TGTGCCAGCTCACTAGGACAGTCTAACTATGGCTACACCTTC CASSLGQSNYGYTF
TRBJ2-5 TRBD2 NA TRBV7-8 TGTGCCAGCAGCGATAGCGGGGGAGGTGGAGAGACCCAGTACTTC CASSDSGGGGETQYF
TRBJ2-7 NA NA TRBV15 TGTGCCACCAGCAGAGGCGAGGCCTCCTACGAGCAGTACTTC CATSRGEASYEQYF
TRBJ2-7 NA NA TRBV6-6 TGTGCCAGCAGTCCTCTAGACAGGCCCTCCTACGAGCAGTACTTC CASSPLDRPSYEQYF
TRBJ2-3 TRBD1 NA TRBV7-9 TGTGCCAGCAGCTTAACGGGACAGCTTTTGGATACGCAGTATTTT CASSLTGQLLDTQYF
TRBJ2-3 TRBD2 NA TRBV9 TGTGCCAGCAGTTCTGGACTAGTTAGCACAGATACGCAGTATTTT CASSSGLVSTDTQYF
TRBJ2-6 NA NA TRBV12-5 TGTGCTAGTGCCCTCTCTGGGGCCAACGTCCTGACTTTC CASALSGANVLTF
TRBJ2-3 NA NA TRBV30 TGTGCCTGGAGTGTCGGAACAGTAGGTGATACGCAGTATTTT CAWSVGTVGDTQYF
TRBJ2-7 TRBD1 once TRBV15 TGTGCCACCAGCAGAGGAGCGACAGGGAGCTACGAGCAGTACTTC CATSRGATGSYEQYF
TRBJ2-5 NA NA TRBV27 TGTGCCAGCAGTTGGGGCTCCCCGGGGGCCCAGTACTTC CASSWGSPGAQYF
TRBJ2-1 NA NA TRBV27 TGTGCCAGCAGTTCCTCCCGGGAAACCCCGTCCTACAATGAGCAGTTCTTC CASSSSRETPSYNEQFF
TRBJ2-5 TRBD1 NA TRBV19 TGTGCCAGTAGTATAGATCGGACAGGGTCAGAGACCCAGTACTTC CASSIDRTGSETQYF
TRBJ1-2 NA NA TRBV12-3/TRBV12-4 TGTGCCAGCAGATATGACACCTATGGCTACACCTTC CASRYDTYGYTF
TRBJ1-3 TRBD1 NA TRBV5-6 TGTGCCAGCAACTTGGGACAGCTCTCTGGAAACACCATATATTTT CASNLGQLSGNTIYF
TRBJ2-5 TRBD1 NA TRBV27 TGTGCCAGCAGTCTCGGACAGGGAGAGACCCAGTACTTC CASSLGQGETQYF
TRBJ2-5 TRBD1 NA TRBV5-4 TGTGCCAGCAGCTCCTACAGGGGGCTAGAGACCCAGTACTTC CASSSYRGLETQYF
TRBJ2-3 TRBD1 NA TRBV7-9 TGTGCCAGCAGCTTACCGACAGGGGGCGCGAGCACAGATACGCAGTATTTT CASSLPTGGASTDTQYF
TRBJ1-5 NA NA TRBV12-3/TRBV12-4 TGTGCCAGCAGTTTTATCTTTCAGCCCCAGCATTTT CASSFIFQPQHF
TRBJ1-1 NA NA TRBV7-9 TGTGCCAGCAGCCCGCGGGGACGGGAGAACACTGAAGCTTTCTTT CASSPRGRENTEAFF
TRBJ2-7 TRBD1 NA TRBV29-1 TGCAGCGTTGAATCTCCGGGACAGGGCCCCTACGAGCAGTACTTC CSVESPGQGPYEQYF
TRBJ1-5 TRBD1 NA TRBV7-8 TGTGCCAGCACCAGGACAGGGGAAAATCAGCCCCAGCATTTT CASTRTGENQPQHF
TRBJ1-5 TRBD1 NA TRBV6-5 TGTGCCGGGGGACAGGGTATGATTCAGCCCCAGCATTTT CAGGQGMIQPQHF